These 10 T cell receptor beta chains were all obtained from the same sample, sequenced in a study of OX40 agonist ivuxolimab in advanced cancers. Clones were sequenced by immunoSEQ multiplex PCR, and TCRdb holds only the in-frame ones, with some missing. The repertoire includes 37,000 or so clones, 74% of them detected once, and approximately 17% sits in the top ten. The sequencing used CD4+ or CD8+ T cells sorted from blood, collected in a trial of the OX40 agonist ivuxolimab. The source is an adult with an advanced solid tumor such as melanoma, head and neck, liver or kidney cancer.

This clone was detected only once. The chain employs TRBV29-1 and TRBJ1-3; tentative D call: TRBD1 (6 bases). The CDR3 has 13 residues. Germline CDR1 reads SQVTM; CDR2 reads ANQGSEA. The germline V and J ends were trimmed by 7 bases and 2 bases, with 12 bases remaining between them. CDR3: CSADEGAGNTIYF. DNA for the CDR3: TGCAGCGCCGATGAGGGGGCTGGAAACACCATATATTTT. The variable domain in full, with the rest retrieved from reference TRBV29-1 and TRBJ1-3, is SAVISQKPSRDICQRGTSLTIQCQVDSQVTMMFWYRQQPGQSLTLIATANQGSEATYESGFVIDKFPISRPNLTFSTLTVSNMSPEDSSIYLCSADEGAGNTIYFGEGSWLTVV.

The chain recombines TRBV19 with TRBJ1-5; weak D call: TRBD1 (6 bases). Trimming cost V 3 bases and J 2 bases, with 17 bases left between them. The CDR3 is made up of 17 amino acids. Germline CDR1 reads LNHDA; CDR2 reads SQIVND (reference sequence). The CDR3 is CASSMIRGRGGNQPQHF. The CDR3 DNA reads as TGTGCCAGTAGTATGATTCGAGGGAGGGGGGGCAATCAGCCCCAGCATTTT.

This clone was found a few times. The chain links TRBV6-1 to TRBJ1-2; the match to TRBD1 covers 8 bases. Germline V gene lookup returns CDR1 MNHNS and CDR2 SASEGT. The V gene end was trimmed by 4 bases and the J gene end by 3 bases; junction bases not matched to a gene: 4. This CDR3 contains 14 residues. For the CDR3, the DNA is TGTGCCAGCAGTGGACAGACAGGGGACTATGGCTACACCTTC. This translates into CASSGQTGDYGYTF.

V usage is TRBV5-4 and J usage is TRBJ2-7; D may be TRBD1 (6 bases). This CDR3 contains 13 residues. Germline V gene sequence: CDR1 SGHNT, CDR2 YYREEE (reference sequence). Trimming removed 3 bases at V and 1 base at J, with 8 bases between. This CDR3 reads CASSSGTSYEQYF. CDR3 in DNA: TGTGCCAGCAGCTCGGGGACATCCTACGAGCAGTACTTC. The variable domain in full, completed from reference TRBV5-4 and TRBJ2-7, reads ETGVTQSPTHLIKTRGQQVTLRCSSQSGHNTVSWYQQALGQGPQFIFQYYREEENGRGNFPPRFSGLQFPNYSSELNVNALELDDSALYLCASSSGTSYEQYFGPGTRLTVT.

This chain uses TRBV25-1 with TRBJ1-2; D is uncertain. The CDR3 length is 12 residues. CDR1 is MGHDK, CDR2 SYGVNS, per germline. In nucleotides, the CDR3 is TGTGGTACAAGCATGGAGTCCTATGGCTACACCTTC. Encoded protein: CGTSMESYGYTF.

The chain joins TRBV7-9 to TRBJ2-1; possible D gene TRBD1, 8 bases. Germline lookup yields CDR1 SEHNR and CDR2 FQNEAQ (reference sequence). Deletions cut 3 bases from V and 14 bases from J, with 20 bases between. The CDR3 covers 14 residues. The CDR3 region is CASSFGQGGTPKFF. The CDR3 region has the DNA TGTGCCAGCAGCTTCGGACAGGGAGGGACCCCCAAGTTCTTC.

This chain connects TRBV1 to TRBJ1-2. TRBV1 is termed a pseudogene. The CDR3 is made up of 16 amino acids. The DNA for the CDR3 is TGCACCAGCAGCCATATTGGTTTGCGAAAGACCTATGGCTACACCTTC. The encoded protein is CTSSHIGLRKTYGYTF.

The chain combines TRBV7-2 with TRBJ1-6; D unclear. CDR3 size: 13 residues. V lost 5 bases, J lost 3 bases, and 5 bases lay in between. The germline CDR1 and CDR2 sequences are SGHTA and FQGNSA. CDR3 residues: CASSPVYNSPLHF. The DNA of the CDR3 is TGTGCCAGCAGCCCAGTCTATAATTCACCCCTCCACTTT.

The chain joins TRBV7-9 to TRBJ2-1; D remains ambiguous. The V end lost 4 bases, the J end lost 4 bases, and 8 bases lay between the germline ends. From germline, CDR1 is SEHNR and CDR2 FQNEAQ (reference sequence). The CDR3 is made up of 13 amino acids. The CDR3 protein is CASSSTAYNEQFF. CDR3 in DNA: TGTGCCAGCAGCTCGACCGCATACAATGAGCAGTTCTTC.

The chain carries TRBV11-2 and TRBJ2-1; TRBD2 matches at 7 bases. The germline V gene has CDR1 SGHAT and CDR2 FQNNGV. Trimming took 3 bases from V and 1 from J; bases not matched to a gene: 6. The CDR3 consists of 16 residues. For the CDR3, the DNA is TGTGCCAGCAGCTTTATGCGGGGGTCTTCCTACAATGAGCAGTTCTTC. Amino acid sequence: CASSFMRGSSYNEQFF.